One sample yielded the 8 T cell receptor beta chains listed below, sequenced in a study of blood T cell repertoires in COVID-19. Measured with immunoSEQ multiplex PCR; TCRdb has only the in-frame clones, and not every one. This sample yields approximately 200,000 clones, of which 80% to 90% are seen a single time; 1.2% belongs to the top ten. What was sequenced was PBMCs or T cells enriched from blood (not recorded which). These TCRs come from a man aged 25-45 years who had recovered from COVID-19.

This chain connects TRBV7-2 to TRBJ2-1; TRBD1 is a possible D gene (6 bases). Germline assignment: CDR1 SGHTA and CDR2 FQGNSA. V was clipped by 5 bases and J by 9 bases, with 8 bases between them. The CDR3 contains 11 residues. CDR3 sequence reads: CASSQGGEQFF. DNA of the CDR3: TGTGCCAGCAGCCAAGGGGGTGAGCAGTTCTTC.

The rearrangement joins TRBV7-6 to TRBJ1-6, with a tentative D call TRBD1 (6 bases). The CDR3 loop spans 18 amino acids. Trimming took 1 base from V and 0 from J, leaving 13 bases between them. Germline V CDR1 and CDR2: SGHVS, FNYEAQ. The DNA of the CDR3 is TGTGCCAGCAGCTTAGTAACAGGGCCCGGCTCCTATAATTCACCCCTCCACTTT. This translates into CASSLVTGPGSYNSPLHF.

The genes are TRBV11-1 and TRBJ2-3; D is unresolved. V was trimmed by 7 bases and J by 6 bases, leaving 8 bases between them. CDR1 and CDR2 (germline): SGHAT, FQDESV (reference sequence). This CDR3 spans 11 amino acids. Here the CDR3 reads CASTNGDTQYF. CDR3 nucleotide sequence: TGTGCCAGCACTAACGGGGATACGCAGTATTTT.

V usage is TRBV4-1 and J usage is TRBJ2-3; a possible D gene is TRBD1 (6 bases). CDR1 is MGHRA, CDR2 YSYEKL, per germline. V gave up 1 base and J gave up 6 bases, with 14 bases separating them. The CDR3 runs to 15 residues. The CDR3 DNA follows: TGCGCCAGCAGCCAAGTGGGGGCCCCGGGGGATACGCAGTATTTT. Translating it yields CASSQVGAPGDTQYF.

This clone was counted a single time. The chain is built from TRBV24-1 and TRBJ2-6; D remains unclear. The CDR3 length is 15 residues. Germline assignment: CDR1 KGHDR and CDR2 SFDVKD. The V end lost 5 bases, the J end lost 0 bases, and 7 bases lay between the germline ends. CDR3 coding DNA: TGTGCCACCAGTGGAAGAGACTCTGGGGCCAACGTCCTGACTTTC. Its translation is CATSGRDSGANVLTF.

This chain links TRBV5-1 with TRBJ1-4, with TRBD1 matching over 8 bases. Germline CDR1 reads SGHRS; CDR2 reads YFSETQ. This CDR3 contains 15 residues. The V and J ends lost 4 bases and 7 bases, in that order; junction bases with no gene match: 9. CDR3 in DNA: TGCGCCAGCAGCCCTCGACAGGGGATTGGTGAAAAACTGTTTTTT. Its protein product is CASSPRQGIGEKLFF.

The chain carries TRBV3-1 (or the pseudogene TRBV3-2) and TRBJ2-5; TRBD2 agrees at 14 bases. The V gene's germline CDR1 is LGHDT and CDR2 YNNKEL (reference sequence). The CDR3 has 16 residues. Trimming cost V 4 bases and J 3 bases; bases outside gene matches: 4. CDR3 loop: CASSPGTSGREETQYF. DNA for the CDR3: TGTGCCAGCAGCCCAGGGACTAGCGGGAGAGAAGAGACCCAGTACTTC.

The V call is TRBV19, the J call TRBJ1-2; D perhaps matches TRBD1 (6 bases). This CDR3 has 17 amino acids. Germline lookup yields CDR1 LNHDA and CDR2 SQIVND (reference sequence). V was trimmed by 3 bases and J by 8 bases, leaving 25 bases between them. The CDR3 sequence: CASSMTGPGALPGGYTF. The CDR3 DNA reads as TGTGCCAGTAGTATGACGGGGCCAGGGGCTCTTCCTGGAGGCTACACCTTC.